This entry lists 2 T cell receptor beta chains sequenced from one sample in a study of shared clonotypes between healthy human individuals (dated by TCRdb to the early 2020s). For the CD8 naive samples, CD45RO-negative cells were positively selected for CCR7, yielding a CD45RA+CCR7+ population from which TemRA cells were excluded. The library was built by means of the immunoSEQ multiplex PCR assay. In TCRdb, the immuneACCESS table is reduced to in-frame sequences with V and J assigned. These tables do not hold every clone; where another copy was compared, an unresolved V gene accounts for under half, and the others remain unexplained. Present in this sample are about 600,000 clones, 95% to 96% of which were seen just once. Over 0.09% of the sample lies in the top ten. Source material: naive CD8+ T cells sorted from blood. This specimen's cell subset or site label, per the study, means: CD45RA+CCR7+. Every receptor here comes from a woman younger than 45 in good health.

The DNA for the CDR3 is TGCAGCGTTCTGACTAGCGGGAGGGCCATCTACGAGCAGTACTTC. Protein product: CSVLTSGRAIYEQYF. V gene TRBV29-1 combines with J gene TRBJ2-5, with 14 positions matching TRBD2. The J call may be in error: the DNA end matches TRBJ2-7 better. This CDR3 comprises 15 residues. Germline loops: CDR1 SQVTM, CDR2 ANQGSEA.

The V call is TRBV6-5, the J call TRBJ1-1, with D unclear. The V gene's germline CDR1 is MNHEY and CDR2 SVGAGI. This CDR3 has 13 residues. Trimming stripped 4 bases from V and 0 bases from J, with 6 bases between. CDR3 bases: TGTGCCAGCAGTTTGGACGTGAACACTGAAGCTTTCTTT. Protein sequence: CASSLDVNTEAFF.